The TCR beta chain described here comes from a study of blood T cell repertoires in COVID-19. Repertoires were generated with immunoSEQ multiplex PCR, while TCRdb's copy carries only in-frame clones and drops some. Of approximately 150,000 clones detected, around 80% appear once; the ten largest clones hold 13% to 15%. In germline, CDR1 is SGHNT, CDR2 YYREEE (reference sequence). V dropped 4 bases and J dropped 7; count of bases not matched to a gene: 12. CDR3 length: 15 residues. This chain connects TRBV5-4 to TRBJ1-2; TRBD1 agrees at 8 bases. The sequencing sample was made of PBMCs or T cells enriched from blood (not recorded which). The receptor was isolated from a man aged 45-65 years who had recovered from COVID-19. DNA for the CDR3: TGTGCCAGCAGCCCGGAGATGACAGGGGCCGGTGGCTACACCTTC. Translated: CASSPEMTGAGGYTF. Full variable domain (missing parts from reference TRBV5-4 and TRBJ1-2): ETGVTQSPTHLIKTRGQQVTLRCSSQSGHNTVSWYQQALGQGPQFIFQYYREEENGRGNFPPRFSGLQFPNYSSELNVNALELDDSALYLCASSPEMTGAGGYTFGSGTRLTVV.